This T cell receptor beta chain was recorded in a study of graft-versus-host responses after intestinal transplantation. The CDR3 is 13 residues long. Trimming took off 6 bases at V and 5 bases at J, with 10 bases between the two ends. Germline lookup yields CDR1 MNHEY and CDR2 SVGAGI. Concerning this clone itself: The antigen remains unidentified.

Generated by immunoSEQ multiplex PCR, the TCRdb table keeps only in-frame clones and is missing some. Seen here are about 85,000 clones, around 90% observed once, and the top ten hold 7% to 8.5%. The chain links TRBV6-5 to TRBJ2-2; D might be TRBD1 (5 bases). This TCR derives from a human donor who was the organ donor for an intestinal transplant. This specimen was unstimulated CD8+ T cells sorted from spleen or lymph node cells, taken before transplant. The CDR3 DNA reads as TGTGCCAGCAGCCCCAGGGAAACCGGGGAGCTGTTTTTT. Translating it yields CASSPRETGELFF.